One and the same sample provided the 25 T cell receptor beta chains below, sequenced in a study of T cell repertoires in cytomegalovirus infection. TCRdb reprocessed the reads with MiXCR, giving one entry per CDR3 protein. The table shows hundreds of thousands of distinct CDR3 sequences, with 30% to 40% occurring only once. The antigens for these receptors are not known. The specimen was cultured PBMCs, collected from culture after CMV antigen stimulation. These receptor sequences come from a human donor in good health (CMV status not recorded). Some clones in this sample may be carry-over from other donors' samples.

This chain joins TRBV19 and TRBJ2-5; 12 bases line up with TRBD2. The CDR3 is made up of 14 amino acids. The V gene end was trimmed by 8 bases and the J gene end by 4 bases; junction bases not matched to a gene: 5. Germline CDR1 is LNHDA and CDR2 is SQIVND (reference sequence). The CDR3 region has the DNA TGTGCCAGTGGACGGACTAGCGGGATAGAGACCCAGTACTTC. Amino acids: CASGRTSGIETQYF. The full variable domain, with the rest looked up from reference TRBV19 and TRBJ2-5, is DGGITQSPKYLFRKEGQNVTLSCEQNLNHDAMYWYRQDPGQGLRLIYYSQIVNDFQKGDIAEGYSVSREKKESFPLTVTSAQKNPTAFYLCASGRTSGIETQYFGPGTRLLVL.

This clonotype was seen a handful of times. J is TRBJ2-2 and V is TRBV6-1; a weak D match, TRBD2 (5 bases). The CDR3 runs 15 residues. Trimming stripped 2 bases from V and 3 bases from J, with 10 bases between. Germline CDR1 reads MNHNS; CDR2 reads SASEGT. The CDR3 DNA reads TGTGCCAGCAGTGAATCTAGCCTCTACACCGGGGAGCTGTTTTTT. Residues: CASSESSLYTGELFF.

This clonotype appeared many times. Written as DNA, the CDR3 is TGTGCCACAACCTTGGGAGAGGCAGGCTACCAAGAGACCCAGTACTTC. This sequence encodes CATTLGEAGYQETQYF. This chain joins TRBV6-2 or TRBV6-3 and TRBJ2-5, with D possibly TRBD2 on 5 matching bases. Germline assignment: CDR1 MNHEY and CDR2 SVGEGT. CDR3 length: 16 residues. Trimming left V 10 bases short and J 0 bases short, with 21 bases between.

This clonotype was picked up a small number of times. This sequence joins TRBV19 and TRBJ2-3; D gene uncertain. V gave up 7 bases and J gave up 0 bases, with 11 bases separating them. Per germline, CDR1 LNHDA and CDR2 SQIVND (reference sequence). CDR3 length: 14 amino acids. The CDR3 DNA follows: TGTGCCAGTACTAGGGCGGCTAGCACAGATACGCAGTATTTT. Protein product: CASTRAASTDTQYF.

The chain recombines TRBV6-2 or TRBV6-3 with TRBJ2-2; 11 positions agree with TRBD2. The CDR3 consists of 15 residues. J gave up 6 bases and V 2 bases, and 2 bases lay outside the gene matches. Germline CDR1 reads MNHEY; CDR2 reads SVGEGT. The CDR3 sequence is CASSYHSGRAGELFF. DNA of the CDR3: TGTGCCAGCAGTTACCATAGCGGGAGGGCCGGGGAGCTGTTTTTT.

The V gene is TRBV29-1, the J gene TRBJ2-1; 10 positions match TRBD2. After removal of 6 bases from V and 4 bases from J, the junction contained 9 bases not matched to a gene. Germline CDR1 and CDR2: SQVTM and ANQGSEA. This CDR3 comprises 15 residues. CDR3 bases: TGCAGCGTACCGTCGGGACTAGCGTCTTACAATGAGCAGTTCTTC. Translating it yields CSVPSGLASYNEQFF.

There are a few counts of this clonotype. The CDR3, as DNA: TGTGCCAGCAGATCTGACAGGTCTAATGAAAAACTGTTTTTT. This codes for CASRSDRSNEKLFF. The chain uses TRBV12-3 or TRBV12-4 and TRBJ1-4; possible D gene TRBD1, 6 bases. This CDR3 has 14 amino acids. Trimming pared 6 bases from V and 3 bases from J, leaving 11 bases between.

The gene calls are TRBV6-6 and TRBJ2-2; TRBD1 agrees at 10 bases. J was trimmed by 8 bases and V by 0 bases; bases with no gene match: 12. From germline, CDR1 is MNHNY and CDR2 SVGAGI (reference sequence). CDR3 size: 18 residues. The CDR3 protein is CASSYSGGRQGARGELFF. In DNA form, the CDR3 reads TGTGCCAGCAGTTACTCGGGGGGGCGACAGGGGGCAAGGGGGGAGCTGTTTTTT.

This clonotype has a handful of counts. The chain links TRBV7-2 to TRBJ2-1; 8 bases fit TRBD2. J gave up 4 bases and V 0 bases, and 5 bases lay outside the gene matches. The CDR3 is 16 amino acids. Germline V gene data show CDR1 as SGHTA and CDR2 as FQGNSA. The CDR3 DNA sequence: TGTGCCAGCAGCTTAGCTGGACAGCGGGAGTACAATGAGCAGTTCTTC. It yields the protein CASSLAGQREYNEQFF.

This clonotype was seen only a few times. This rearrangement joins TRBV19 to TRBJ1-6; no definite D call. The V end lost 4 bases, the J end lost 6 bases, and 7 bases lay between the germline ends. Germline V gives CDR1 LNHDA, CDR2 SQIVND (reference sequence). The CDR3 extends over 13 amino acids. The CDR3 DNA sequence: TGTGCCAGTAGTAACCTCGGTAATTCACCCCTCCACTTT. Its translation is CASSNLGNSPLHF. Supplemented by reference TRBV19 and TRBJ1-6, the full variable domain reads DGGITQSPKYLFRKEGQNVTLSCEQNLNHDAMYWYRQDPGQGLRLIYYSQIVNDFQKGDIAEGYSVSREKKESFPLTVTSAQKNPTAFYLCASSNLGNSPLHFGNGTRLTVT.

The chain recombines TRBV4-1 with TRBJ2-7, with TRBD1 matching over 8 bases. Germline trimming cut 4 bases from V and 1 base from J; bases unmatched to any gene: 6. CDR1 is MGHRA, CDR2 YSYEKL, per germline. The CDR3 is made up of 15 amino acids. This CDR3 is CASSPGQGPSYEQYF. CDR3 DNA sequence: TGCGCCAGCAGCCCTGGACAGGGCCCATCCTACGAGCAGTACTTC.

This clonotype was counted many times. This chain uses TRBV7-6 with TRBJ2-1; D possibly corresponds to TRBD1 (6 bases). CDR1 and CDR2 (germline): SGHVS, FNYEAQ. Trimming took off 5 bases at V and 5 bases at J, with 16 bases between the two ends. The CDR3 length is 15 residues. The chain's CDR3 is CASSPKYRENNEQFF. For the CDR3, the DNA is TGTGCCAGCAGCCCAAAATACAGGGAGAACAATGAGCAGTTCTTC.

The chain links TRBV20-1 to TRBJ1-4; D is ambiguous. Germline V gives CDR1 DFQATT, CDR2 SNEGSKA (reference sequence). Trimming took off 1 base at V and 4 bases at J, with 7 bases between the two ends. This CDR3 spans 13 amino acids. The CDR3 bases are TGCAGTGCTAGAGGAGGATTTAATGAAAAACTGTTTTTT. Amino acid sequence: CSARGGFNEKLFF.

V usage is TRBV5-1 and J usage is TRBJ1-5; no firm D call. This CDR3 has 13 amino acids. V was trimmed by 0 bases and J by 7 bases, leaving 8 bases between them. CDR1 SGHRS and CDR2 YFSETQ come from the germline V gene. In nucleotides, the CDR3 is TGCGCCAGCAGCTTGGGGGTCGGGCAGCCCCAGCATTTT. Translated, it gives CASSLGVGQPQHF.

The chain recombines TRBV12-3 or TRBV12-4 with TRBJ2-5; 8 bases fit TRBD2. The CDR3 runs 16 residues. The V gene end was trimmed by 3 bases and the J gene end by 2 bases; junction bases not matched to a gene: 8. The CDR3 reads CASSFGIAGRQETQYF. CDR3 DNA sequence: TGTGCCAGCAGTTTTGGGATAGCGGGACGACAAGAGACCCAGTACTTC.

The V call is TRBV6-2 or TRBV6-3, the J call TRBJ2-3, with TRBD2 identical over 13 bases. J gave up 2 bases and V 2 bases, and 7 bases lay outside the gene matches. CDR3 length equals 18 residues. Germline values: CDR1 MNHEY, CDR2 SVGEGT. The CDR3 DNA reads TGTGCCAGCAGTTACCCCGGACTAGCGGGAGTCTTCACAGATACGCAGTATTTT. It specifies CASSYPGLAGVFTDTQYF.

The chain couples TRBV29-1 to TRBJ1-1, with 9 bases that match TRBD1. Germline CDR1 reads SQVTM; CDR2 reads ANQGSEA. This CDR3 is 14 amino acids long. V gave up 7 bases and J gave up 5 bases; unmatched junction bases: 11. As DNA, the CDR3 is TGCAGCGCCGTACAGGGGGCAATTAATACTGAAGCTTTCTTT. It translates to CSAVQGAINTEAFF.

This clonotype was observed a few times. The gene calls are TRBV27 and TRBJ2-7, with D hard to call. V was shortened by 5 bases and J by 0 bases, with 11 bases between the two germline ends. The CDR3 loop spans 14 amino acids. Germline V gene sequence: CDR1 MNHEY, CDR2 SMNVEV (reference sequence). CDR3 sequence: CASSPAPDSYEQYF. The DNA for the CDR3 is TGTGCCAGCAGTCCCGCTCCAGACTCCTACGAGCAGTACTTC.

This chain connects TRBV6-2 or TRBV6-3 to TRBJ2-1; TRBD1 aligns across 10 bases. CDR1 is MNHEY and CDR2 is SVGEGT in the germline V gene. This CDR3 has 15 amino acids. The junction had 13 bases not matched to a gene; V was cut back by 5 bases and J by 12 bases. DNA of the CDR3: TGTGCCAGCAGTAGGACAGGGGGGTTCAGCAAGGGGCAGTTCTTC. Encoded protein: CASSRTGGFSKGQFF.

This clonotype was seen more than once but under ten times. V gene TRBV10-3 combines with J gene TRBJ2-1; the D call may be TRBD1 or TRBD2 (5 bases each). The CDR3 is made up of 15 amino acids. CDR1 and CDR2 (germline): ENHRY, SYGVKD. Trimming removed 7 bases at V and 0 bases at J, with 13 bases between. The DNA of the CDR3 is TGTGCCATCATGGGGGACGCTAGCTCCTACAATGAGCAGTTCTTC. This gives the protein CAIMGDASSYNEQFF.

This clonotype was found a few times. This chain connects TRBV7-2 to TRBJ2-3, with 8 bases fitting TRBD2. CDR1 is SGHTA and CDR2 is FQGNSA in the germline V gene. Unmatched junction bases numbered 5, after V lost 2 bases and J lost 4 bases. The CDR3 sequence is 15 residues long. CDR3: CASSLQAGVSDTQYF. The CDR3 nucleotides read TGTGCCAGCAGCTTACAAGCGGGAGTCTCAGATACGCAGTATTTT.

This chain joins TRBV19 and TRBJ2-1; D is possibly TRBD2 (6 bases). There are 14 residues in the CDR3. With 7 bases removed from V and 3 bases from J, the gap between germline ends came to 13 bases. Germline CDR1 LNHDA, CDR2 SQIVND (reference sequence). This chain's CDR3 is CASTEVGGYNEQFF. CDR3 bases: TGTGCCAGTACGGAGGTGGGGGGCTACAATGAGCAGTTCTTC.

The V gene is TRBV5-5, the J gene TRBJ2-2; the match to TRBD2 covers 10 bases. CDR3 length equals 17 residues. Per germline, CDR1 SGHKS and CDR2 YYEKEE (reference sequence). J was trimmed by 0 bases and V by 0 bases; bases with no gene match: 2. The CDR3 coding sequence is TGTGCCAGCAGCTTGGGACTAGCGGGCCCGAACACCGGGGAGCTGTTTTTT. It translates to CASSLGLAGPNTGELFF.

As for this clonotype: This is likely a read error, given that the CDR3 carries no conserved phenylalanine or tryptophan at its end. The chain combines TRBV7-2 with TRBJ2-3; 8 bases agree with TRBD2. The germline gives CDR1 SGHTA, CDR2 FQGNSA. The CDR3 extends over 15 amino acids. V shed 5 bases and J 5 bases; nucleotides not matched to a gene: 9. The CDR3 DNA sequence: TGTGCCAGCAGCCTAAGCGGGAGCTCTAGAGATACGCAGTATTGT. Translating gives CASSLSGSSRDTQYC.

CDR3 sequence: CASSLEGTGGETQYF. CDR3 bases: TGTGCCAGCAGCCTAGAAGGAACAGGGGGCGAGACCCAGTACTTC. The V gene is TRBV7-9, the J gene TRBJ2-5; 9 bases are a match to TRBD1. Germline V gives CDR1 SEHNR, CDR2 FQNEAQ (reference sequence). The CDR3 contains 15 residues. V was clipped by 5 bases and J by 5 bases; unmatched bases: 9. The full variable domain, its missing parts supplied by reference TRBV7-9 and TRBJ2-5, is DTGVSQNPRHKITKRGQNVTFRCDPISEHNRLYWYRQTLGQGPEFLTYFQNEAQLEKSRLLSDRFSAERPKGSFSTLEIQRTEQGDSAMYLCASSLEGTGGETQYFGPGTRLLVL.